Each of the 3 T cell receptor beta chains below was sequenced from the same sample in a study of blood T cell repertoires in COVID-19. Sequencing was performed with immunoSEQ multiplex PCR; in TCRdb, only in-frame clones are kept and a portion is missing. The sample contains roughly 200,000 clones, 80% to 90% of which appear only once. The source material was PBMCs or T cells enriched from blood (not recorded which). All receptors derive from a woman in her forties with acute COVID-19.

The rearrangement joins TRBV30 to TRBJ1-1, with D possibly matching TRBD1 (6 bases). The ends were cut back, 2 bases at V and 2 bases at J, with 18 bases in the middle. The CDR3 is 16 amino acids. From germline, CDR1 is GTSNPN and CDR2 SVGIG (reference sequence). The DNA of the CDR3 is TGTGCCTGGAGTTTATCGCGGACAGATTATAACACTGAAGCTTTCTTT. It codes for CAWSLSRTDYNTEAFF.

Remarks on this clone: The sample contains more than one DNA sequence encoding this CDR3. The rearrangement uses TRBV2 and TRBJ1-3, with D perhaps TRBD1 (6 bases). Germline lookup yields CDR1 SNHLY and CDR2 FYNNEI. The CDR3 loop spans 14 amino acids. Trimming cost V 3 bases and J 4 bases, with 10 bases left between them. CDR3 nucleotide sequence: TGTGCCAGCAGTGAGCGGACAGTCGGAAACACCATATATTTT. Protein sequence: CASSERTVGNTIYF.

V gene TRBV5-1 combines with J gene TRBJ1-1; 7 bases are shared with TRBD1. The germline CDR1 and CDR2 sequences are SGHRS and YFSETQ. The CDR3 spans 15 residues. After removal of 4 bases from V and 4 bases from J, the junction contained 10 bases not matched to a gene. For the CDR3, the DNA is TGCGCCAGCAGCCGCCAGGCAGGGGGAAGCACTGAAGCTTTCTTT. It specifies CASSRQAGGSTEAFF.